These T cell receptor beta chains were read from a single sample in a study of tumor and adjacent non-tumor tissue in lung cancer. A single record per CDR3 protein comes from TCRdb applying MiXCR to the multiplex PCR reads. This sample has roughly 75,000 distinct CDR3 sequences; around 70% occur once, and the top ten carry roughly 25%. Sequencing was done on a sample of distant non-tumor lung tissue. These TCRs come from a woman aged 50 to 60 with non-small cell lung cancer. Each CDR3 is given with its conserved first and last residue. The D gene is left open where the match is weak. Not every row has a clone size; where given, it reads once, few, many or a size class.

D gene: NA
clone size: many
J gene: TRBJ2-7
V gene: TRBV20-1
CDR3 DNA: TGCAGTGCTCGCTCAGCTCACGAGCAGTACTTC
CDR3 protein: CSARSAHEQYF

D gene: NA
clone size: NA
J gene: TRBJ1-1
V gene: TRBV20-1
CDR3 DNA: TGCAGTGCTAGAGGCAGGGCGGCTTTGAACACTGGAGCTTTCTTT
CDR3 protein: CSARGRAALNTGAFF

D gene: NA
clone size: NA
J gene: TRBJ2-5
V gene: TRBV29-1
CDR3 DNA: TGCAGCTTTGTTGTTGGGGGAGATTGGGAGACTCAGTACTTC
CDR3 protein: CSFVVGGDWETQYF

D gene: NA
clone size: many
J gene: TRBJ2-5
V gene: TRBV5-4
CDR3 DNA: TGTGCCAGCAGCAGCACCACGAGGGGGAGAAGAGAGACCCAGTACTTC
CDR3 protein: CASSSTTRGRRETQYF

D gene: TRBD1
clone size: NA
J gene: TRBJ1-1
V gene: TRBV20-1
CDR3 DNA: TGCAATGCTAGAGACCCCTCCGGACAGGGCGGAACTGAAACTTTCTTT
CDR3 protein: CNARDPSGQGGTETFF

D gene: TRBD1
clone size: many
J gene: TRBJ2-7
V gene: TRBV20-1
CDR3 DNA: TGCAGTGCTAGAGAGTATGGGACAGGGGGCCCCTACGAGCAGTACTTC
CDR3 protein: CSAREYGTGGPYEQYF

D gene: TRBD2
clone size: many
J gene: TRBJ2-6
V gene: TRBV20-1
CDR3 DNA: TGCAGTGCGGCAGGCGTTAGCGGGAGACCCGGGGCCAACGTCCTGACTTTC
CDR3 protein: CSAAGVSGRPGANVLTF

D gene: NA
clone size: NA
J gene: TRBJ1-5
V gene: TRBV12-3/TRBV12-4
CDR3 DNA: TGTGCCAACAATTTACGGGAGAATAAGCCCCAGCATTTT
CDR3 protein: CANNLRENKPQHF

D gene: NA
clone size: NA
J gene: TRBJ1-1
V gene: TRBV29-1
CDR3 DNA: TGCAGCGTGTTGGGGGGAGACACTGAAGCTTTCTTT
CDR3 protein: CSVLGGDTEAFF

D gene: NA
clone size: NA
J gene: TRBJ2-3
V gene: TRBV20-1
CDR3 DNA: TGCAGTGCCCAACCGTCCGGCGGAACCTCTAGCCGAGATACGCAGAATTTT
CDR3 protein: CSAQPSGGTSSRDTQNF

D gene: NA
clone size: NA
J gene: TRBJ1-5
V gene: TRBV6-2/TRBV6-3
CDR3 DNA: TGTGCCAGCAGCCCCACCAAAGGGGGATATACTCAGCCCCAGCATTTT
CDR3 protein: CASSPTKGGYTQPQHF

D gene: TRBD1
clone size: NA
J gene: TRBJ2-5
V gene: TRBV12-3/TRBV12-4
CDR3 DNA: TGTGCAAGCAGCCGGACAGGATGGGGGACCCAGTACTTC
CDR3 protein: CASSRTGWGTQYF

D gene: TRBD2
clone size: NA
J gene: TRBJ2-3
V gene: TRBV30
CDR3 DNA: TGTGCCTGGAGTGAGAGCGGGACCAGCACAGATACGCAGTATTTT
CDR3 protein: CAWSESGTSTDTQYF

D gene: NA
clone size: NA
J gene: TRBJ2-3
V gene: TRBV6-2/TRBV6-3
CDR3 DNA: TGTGCCAGCAATCGTACCACCACAGATACGCAATATTTT
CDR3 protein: CASNRTTTDTQYF

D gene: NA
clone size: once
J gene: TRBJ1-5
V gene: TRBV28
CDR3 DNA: TGTGTCAGCGAGGGCAGCCGCAATCAGCCCCAGCATTTT
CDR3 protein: CVSEGSRNQPQHF

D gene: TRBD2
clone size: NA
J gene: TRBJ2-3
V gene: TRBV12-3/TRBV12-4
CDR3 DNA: TGTGCCTACAGCTTAAGGCGCGGGGGTGGCACAGATACGCAGTATTTT
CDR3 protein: CAYSLRRGGGTDTQYF

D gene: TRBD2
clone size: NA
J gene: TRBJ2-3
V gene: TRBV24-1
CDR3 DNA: TGTGCCACCACCGGGACTAGCACGGATACGCAGTATTTT
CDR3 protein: CATTGTSTDTQYF

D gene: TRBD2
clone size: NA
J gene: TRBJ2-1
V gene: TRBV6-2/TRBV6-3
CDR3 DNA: TGCGCCAACAGTTACATCGGCGGGGGCAATGAGCAGTTCTTC
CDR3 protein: CANSYIGGGNEQFF

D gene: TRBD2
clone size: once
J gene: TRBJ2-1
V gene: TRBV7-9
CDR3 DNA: TGTGCCAGCAGCTGGTCACCGGGACTAGCTATCCAAAGGGGGAAAAAAAATGAGCAGTTCTTC
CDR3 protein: CASSWSPGLAIQRGKKNEQFF